The rows below give T cell receptor beta chains drawn from one sample of a study of vaccination and CD4 T cells after COVID-19. These receptors have no known antigen. TCRdb processed the PCR reads anew with MiXCR; each CDR3 protein has one entry. The sample consists of about 11,000 distinct CDR3 sequences, roughly 56% of them appearing once. The sample taken for sequencing was CD4+ T cells from blood, cultured in vitro. The receptor source for this set is a human donor who had recovered from COVID-19. Each CDR3 is given with its conserved first and last residue. The D gene is left open where the match is weak. Clone size is given for some rows only: seen once, a few or many times, or a class if the clone is expanded.

D gene,V gene,J gene,clone size,CDR3 DNA,CDR3 protein
.,TRBV5-4,TRBJ2-7,medium-sized,TGTGCCAGCAGCCCCCAGCAGGCCCCGGGCGAGCAGTACTTC,CASSPQQAPGEQYF
.,TRBV6-2/TRBV6-3,TRBJ1-4,few,TGTGCCAGCAACGGGATGGGAGAAAAACTGTTTTTT,CASNGMGEKLFF
.,TRBV6-5,TRBJ1-2,few,TGTGCCAGCAGTTACGGGGACGCAAAGAACTATGGCTACACCTTC,CASSYGDAKNYGYTF
.,TRBV12-2,TRBJ2-1,.,TGTGCAAGTCGCGTTCGTGGGCCGCGTTACAATGAGCAGTTCTTC,CASRVRGPRYNEQFF
TRBD2,TRBV7-2,TRBJ2-3,once,TGTGCCAGCAGCTTCGGACTAGCGGGGGCAGATACGCAGTATTTT,CASSFGLAGADTQYF
TRBD1,TRBV15,TRBJ2-5,.,TGTGCCACCAGCACGACAGGGGGAGTCGAGACCCAGTACTTC,CATSTTGGVETQYF
.,TRBV6-5,TRBJ2-7,few,TGTGCCAGCAGTTACGCTTCTAGCTATGGGCAGTACTTC,CASSYASSYGQYF
TRBD2,TRBV7-2,TRBJ2-7,few,TGTGCCAGCACGGGCGGGGGAGCCCGACCCCCCGAGCAGTACTTC,CASTGGGARPPEQYF
TRBD2,TRBV20-1,TRBJ2-3,few,TGCAGTGCTAGATCAGCTTGGCTAGCGGCGAGCACAGATACGCAGTATTTT,CSARSAWLAASTDTQYF
.,TRBV20-1,TRBJ2-7,.,TGCAGTGCTGTAGCTTTCGGACAGTCCTACGAGCAGTACTTC,CSAVAFGQSYEQYF
.,TRBV2,TRBJ2-3,.,TGTGCCAGCAGTGAGAATAGCGCAGATACGCAGTATTTT,CASSENSADTQYF
.,TRBV9,TRBJ1-1,.,TGTGCCAGCAGCGTAGCTACGGAATTCACTGAAGCTTTCTTT,CASSVATEFTEAFF
.,TRBV24-1,TRBJ1-1,.,TGTGCCACCAGTGACCCGCTCTCCCCGCACACTGAAGCTTTCTTT,CATSDPLSPHTEAFF
TRBD1,TRBV20-1,TRBJ2-3,few,TGCAGTGCTAGTGTGGGACAGGGGATAAATACGCAGTATTTT,CSASVGQGINTQYF
.,TRBV12-3/TRBV12-4,TRBJ1-2,.,TGTGCCAGCAGTTTCAAGGGACACTCCACCACCTGGAAGGGCTACACCTTC,CASSFKGHSTTWKGYTF
TRBD1,TRBV5-1,TRBJ1-1,.,TGCGCCAGCAGCGGACAGGGGCAAGCTTTCTTT,CASSGQGQAFF
TRBD2,TRBV6-2/TRBV6-3,TRBJ2-5,.,TGTGCCAGCAGGAGGACTAGTCTAGAGACCCAGTACTTC,CASRRTSLETQYF
TRBD1,TRBV5-4,TRBJ1-2,.,TGTGCCAGCAGCTATGACCTACAGGGGGCCCGTGGCTACACCTTC,CASSYDLQGARGYTF
.,TRBV15,TRBJ2-7,few,TGTGCCACCAGCAGTTACTATTCCGAGCAGTACTTC,CATSSYYSEQYF
TRBD2,TRBV19,TRBJ2-2,.,TGTGCCAGTAGCAGCGGGAGGTTGGCCGGGGAGCTGTTTTTT,CASSSGRLAGELFF
.,TRBV2,TRBJ1-5,.,TGTGCCAGCAGAGGGGACAGCAATCAGCCCCAGCATTTT,CASRGDSNQPQHF
TRBD2,TRBV6-1,TRBJ2-3,.,TGTGCCAGCAGTACTAGCGGGAGGGCCTGGGATACGCAGTATTTT,CASSTSGRAWDTQYF